These 27 T cell receptor beta chains were all obtained from the same sample, sequenced in a study of identical twins. TCRdb reprocessed the 5' RACE reads with MiXCR, giving one entry per CDR3 protein. Of fewer than 350,000 distinct CDR3 sequences in the sample, 6.5% to 9.5% were seen once. These data also formed part of another study, on yellow fever vaccine responses in identical twins.

Sample: memory (CD45RO+) T cells sorted from blood. The source of these receptors is a woman aged 18-30 years in good health.

V usage is TRBV3-1 and J usage is TRBJ2-4; 9 bases are shared with TRBD2. Germline-derived CDR1 and CDR2 are LGHDT and YNNKEL (reference sequence). The CDR3 spans 15 residues. Trimming took 3 bases from V and 5 from J; bases not matched to a gene: 5. CDR3 residues: CASSQGLANQNIQYF. The CDR3 DNA is TGTGCCAGCAGCCAGGGACTAGCTAATCAAAACATTCAGTACTTC.

This clonotype was counted only a few times. The genes are TRBV15 and TRBJ2-1; D possibly uses TRBD1 or TRBD2 (6 bases each). Trimming stripped 0 bases from V and 4 bases from J, with 16 bases between. CDR1 and CDR2 from the germline V gene are LNHNV and YYDKDF (reference sequence). The CDR3 contains 17 residues. Here the CDR3 reads CATSRDSDYRGYNEQFF. DNA of the CDR3: TGTGCCACCAGCAGAGATTCGGACTATAGGGGGTACAATGAGCAGTTCTTC.

This sequence joins TRBV12-3 or TRBV12-4 and TRBJ2-1, with D maybe TRBD1 (6 bases). Trimming took 4 bases from V and 4 from J, leaving 8 bases between them. CDR3 size: 13 residues. The CDR3 bases are TGTGCCAGCAGTTGGGGGCAGTACAATGAGCAGTTCTTC. Protein: CASSWGQYNEQFF.

This clonotype was picked up many times. V usage is TRBV3-1 and J usage is TRBJ2-1; a weak D match, TRBD2 (5 bases). Trimming cost V 4 bases and J 3 bases, with 7 bases left between them. The V gene's germline CDR1 is LGHDT and CDR2 YNNKEL (reference sequence). The CDR3 is 13 amino acids. For the CDR3, the DNA is TGTGCCAGCAGCCTCCGGGACTACAATGAGCAGTTCTTC. This encodes CASSLRDYNEQFF.

This clonotype has at least ten counts. The chain links TRBV5-1 to TRBJ1-5; tentative D call: TRBD1 (5 bases). The germline gives CDR1 SGHRS, CDR2 YFSETQ. V gave up 0 bases and J gave up 0 bases, with 7 bases separating them. The CDR3 is 15 amino acids. The CDR3 nucleotides read TGCGCCAGCAGCTTGGGAGGGGATAGCAATCAGCCCCAGCATTTT. Protein: CASSLGGDSNQPQHF.

This clonotype has just a few counts. The gene calls are TRBV4-1 and TRBJ2-7, with 10 bases lining up with TRBD2. Trimming removed 8 bases from V and 2 bases from J; junction bases left unmatched: 12. Germline-derived CDR1 and CDR2 are MGHRA and YSYEKL. CDR3 length: 16 residues. The CDR3 sequence is CASAGTSANSAYEQYF. The CDR3, as DNA: TGCGCCAGCGCCGGGACTAGCGCCAATTCCGCCTACGAGCAGTACTTC.

In its sample, this clonotype was seen many times. The chain employs TRBV15 and TRBJ2-5, with a weak D call TRBD1 (5 bases). The germline CDR1 and CDR2 sequences are LNHNV and YYDKDF (reference sequence). The CDR3 extends over 13 amino acids. Trimming cost V 3 bases and J 3 bases, with 8 bases left between them. The CDR3 region is CATSRGREETQYF. DNA of the CDR3: TGTGCCACCAGCAGGGGCAGGGAAGAGACCCAGTACTTC.

V is TRBV28 and J is TRBJ1-1; D not resolved. The length of the CDR3 is 14 residues. Deletions cut 3 bases from V and 1 base from J, with 9 bases between. Germline V gene sequence: CDR1 MDHEN, CDR2 SYDVKM. The CDR3 sequence: CASSFIVANTEAFF. DNA for the CDR3: TGTGCCAGCAGTTTTATTGTGGCGAACACTGAAGCTTTCTTT.

This clonotype was recorded many times. This rearrangement joins TRBV6-1 to TRBJ1-1, with no clear D. The CDR3 contains 11 residues. With 0 bases removed from V and 14 bases from J, the gap between germline ends came to 10 bases. Looked up from germline, CDR1 is MNHNS and CDR2 is SASEGT. CDR3 loop: CASSEAASRFF. DNA of the CDR3: TGTGCCAGCAGTGAAGCCGCGTCACGCTTCTTT.

This clonotype has more than one count but fewer than ten. V usage is TRBV27 and J usage is TRBJ2-3, with 11 bases lining up with TRBD1. The CDR3 runs to 16 residues. Germline V gives CDR1 MNHEY, CDR2 SMNVEV (reference sequence). After removal of 3 bases from V and 5 bases from J, the junction contained 7 bases not matched to a gene. The CDR3 is CASSFFGQGAIDTQYF. CDR3 sequence (DNA): TGTGCCAGCAGTTTTTTTGGACAGGGGGCTATAGATACGCAGTATTTT.

The chain employs TRBV28 and TRBJ2-7; D may be TRBD1 (6 bases). Trimming cost V 2 bases and J 2 bases, with 10 bases left between them. CDR3 length: 14 amino acids. Germline V gene sequence: CDR1 MDHEN, CDR2 SYDVKM. The CDR3 loop is CASSLTGSAYEQYV. The CDR3 nucleotides are TGTGCCAGCAGTTTAACAGGGTCTGCCTACGAGCAGTACGTC.

In DNA, the CDR3 is TGTGCCAGCAGCTTTTGGGACAGGGAGAACCTTCGACCCCAGCATTTT. Translating it yields CASSFWDRENLRPQHF. This rearrangement joins TRBV7-4 to TRBJ1-5; 9 bases map to TRBD1. This CDR3 is built from 16 residues. V shed 3 bases, J shed 10 bases, and the junction held 13 bases outside the gene matches. The V gene's germline CDR1 is SGHVT and CDR2 SQSDAQ.

This clonotype appeared many times. In DNA, the CDR3 is TGTGCCAGCAGCCATGCAGGCGAGACCCAGTACTTC. Protein sequence: CASSHAGETQYF. The chain uses TRBV3-1 and TRBJ2-5, with D unresolved. The V gene's germline CDR1 is LGHDT and CDR2 YNNKEL (reference sequence). V shed 3 bases and J shed 5 bases, with 7 bases lying between them. This CDR3 has 12 amino acids.

This clonotype was seen a handful of times. The V and J genes are TRBV20-1 and TRBJ2-7, with 9 bases that match TRBD1. V shed 6 bases and J 0 bases; nucleotides not matched to a gene: 18. This CDR3 is 18 amino acids long. The V gene's germline CDR1 is DFQATT and CDR2 SNEGSKA (reference sequence). CDR3: CSAKSPGQGPKNSYEQYF. In DNA, the CDR3 is TGCAGTGCCAAAAGCCCGGGACAGGGTCCAAAAAACTCCTACGAGCAGTACTTC.

The rearrangement joins TRBV20-1 to TRBJ2-5, with 8 bases that match TRBD2. This CDR3 has 13 residues. Germline CDR1 is DFQATT and CDR2 is SNEGSKA (reference sequence). The trim removed 4 bases at V and 5 bases at J, leaving 6 bases unmatched. Written as DNA, the CDR3 is TGCAGTGCTATTACAGCGGGGGTCGAGACCCAGTACTTC. Translation: CSAITAGVETQYF.

This clonotype was recorded a few times. The rearrangement uses TRBV5-4 and TRBJ2-3; 12 nucleotides match TRBD2. Germline CDR1 is SGHNT and CDR2 is YYREEE (reference sequence). CDR3 length equals 16 residues. V lost 3 bases, J lost 10 bases, and 12 bases stayed unmatched. CDR3 nucleotide sequence: TGTGCCAGCAGCTGGAAGTCCGGGACTAGCGGGCAAGCGCAGTATTTT. Protein product: CASSWKSGTSGQAQYF.

This clonotype showed up many times. The rearrangement links TRBV7-8 to TRBJ2-1, with 12 bases aligning to TRBD2. CDR3 length: 19 amino acids. CDR1 and CDR2 from the germline V gene are SGHVS and FQNEAQ. V was clipped by 6 bases and J by 0 bases; unmatched bases: 12. For the CDR3, the DNA is TGTGCCAGCAGTTCTCCTGGGACTAGCGGGCTCAGCTCCTACAATGAGCAGTTCTTC. This encodes CASSSPGTSGLSSYNEQFF.

At least ten counts were recorded for this clonotype. This chain connects TRBV27 to TRBJ2-4, with 8 positions matching TRBD2. From germline, CDR1 is MNHEY and CDR2 SMNVEV (reference sequence). V trimming: 4 bases; J trimming: 6 bases; junction bases outside the gene matches: 8. The CDR3 spans 15 residues. CDR3 loop: CASSSLSGKGNIQYF. In DNA form, the CDR3 reads TGTGCCAGCAGTTCCCTTAGCGGGAAAGGAAACATTCAGTACTTC.

In its sample, this clonotype was seen many times. This chain joins TRBV5-1 and TRBJ2-1; TRBD2 might be the D (6 bases). V was clipped by 4 bases and J by 5 bases, with 19 bases between them. The CDR3 loop spans 16 amino acids. Looked up from germline, CDR1 is SGHRS and CDR2 is YFSETQ. The CDR3 region is CASSPSSRLGNNEQFF. Here the CDR3 DNA reads TGCGCCAGCAGCCCCTCATCGAGACTAGGAAACAATGAGCAGTTCTTC. Complete variable domain (other parts from reference TRBV5-1 and TRBJ2-1): KAGVTQTPRYLIKTRGQQVTLSCSPISGHRSVSWYQQTPGQGLQFLFEYFSETQRNKGNFPGRFSGRQFSNSRSEMNVSTLELGDSALYLCASSPSSRLGNNEQFFGPGTRLTVL.

This clonotype was seen many times. The J gene is TRBJ1-1, the V gene TRBV5-1, with 7 bases matching TRBD1. There are 14 residues in the CDR3. The V gene's germline CDR1 is SGHRS and CDR2 YFSETQ. V gave up 1 base and J gave up 4 bases; unmatched junction bases: 4. The DNA for the CDR3 is TGCGCCAGCAGCTTGACAGGGGAGGGCACTGAAGCTTTCTTT. It specifies CASSLTGEGTEAFF.

This chain links TRBV15 with TRBJ1-5; 8 positions agree with TRBD1. The CDR3 length is 16 residues. Per germline, CDR1 LNHNV and CDR2 YYDKDF (reference sequence). Trimming at V came to 0 bases and at J to 7 bases, leaving 8 bases not matched to a gene. The CDR3 sequence: CATSRDLGQGGQPQHF. The CDR3, as DNA: TGTGCCACCAGCAGAGATCTTGGACAGGGCGGGCAGCCCCAGCATTTT.

CDR3 bases: TGTGCCAGCAGTTCCCCTCTCGGACAGGGAGAGGGCTACACCTTC. Its translation is CASSSPLGQGEGYTF. The V and J genes are TRBV6-5 and TRBJ1-2; 8 nucleotides match TRBD1. This CDR3 comprises 15 residues. From germline, CDR1 is MNHEY and CDR2 SVGAGI. After removal of 4 bases from V and 8 bases from J, the junction contained 12 bases not matched to a gene.

This clonotype occurred many times. The rearrangement joins TRBV2 to TRBJ2-5, with TRBD1 matching over 7 bases. The germline V gene has CDR1 SNHLY and CDR2 FYNNEI. CDR3 size: 14 residues. The V and J ends lost 2 bases and 5 bases, in that order; junction bases with no gene match: 5. The CDR3 coding sequence is TGTGCCAGCAGTGAACCAGGGGGTTGGGAGACCCAGTACTTC. Translating gives CASSEPGGWETQYF.

The chain has TRBV24-1 and TRBJ2-1; 7 nucleotides line up with TRBD2. Trimming removed 3 bases from V and 4 bases from J; junction bases left unmatched: 5. The length of the CDR3 is 15 residues. The germline V gene has CDR1 KGHDR and CDR2 SFDVKD. In DNA form, the CDR3 reads TGTGCCACCAGTGATGGGGGGGGACTTTACAATGAGCAGTTCTTC. It encodes CATSDGGGLYNEQFF.

This clonotype was picked up many times. This chain connects TRBV7-7 to TRBJ2-3; 7 bases align to TRBD2. Germline V gene lookup returns CDR1 SSHAT and CDR2 FNYEAQ (reference sequence). CDR3 length equals 15 residues. The V segment lost 5 bases and the J segment 2 bases; nucleotides outside the gene matches: 7. The CDR3 loop reads CASSPAGSPTDTQYF. CDR3 nucleotides: TGTGCCAGCAGCCCAGCGGGGTCTCCCACAGATACGCAGTATTTT.

This clonotype appeared many times. The chain combines TRBV2 with TRBJ1-2; D is unresolved. In germline, CDR1 is SNHLY, CDR2 FYNNEI. The CDR3 has 16 residues. The V end was cut by 8 bases, the J end by 0 bases, with 19 bases between. CDR3: CASLAQRLGPNYGYTF. The CDR3 bases are TGTGCCAGCCTGGCCCAGAGGTTGGGTCCTAACTATGGCTACACCTTC. Full variable domain (outside the CDR3, taken from reference TRBV2 and TRBJ1-2): EPEVTQTPSHQVTQMGQEVILRCVPISNHLYFYWYRQILGQKVEFLVSFYNNEISEKSEIFDDQFSVERPDGSNFTLKIRSTKLEDSAMYFCASLAQRLGPNYGYTFGSGTRLTVV.

There are many counts of this clonotype. The chain combines TRBV20-1 with TRBJ1-5; 7 positions match TRBD1. V gave up 6 bases and J gave up 4 bases; unmatched junction bases: 6. Germline V gives CDR1 DFQATT, CDR2 SNEGSKA (reference sequence). The CDR3 is made up of 13 amino acids. The CDR3 protein is CSATGTENQPQHF. In nucleotides, the CDR3 is TGCAGTGCAACCGGGACAGAGAATCAGCCCCAGCATTTT.